This TCR beta chain is drawn from a study of T cell repertoires in cytomegalovirus infection. Study summary: Public TCR beta signatures were indicative of both CMV infection and a matching HLA type.

TCRdb called the reads again in MiXCR, with one record for every CDR3 protein. The sample holds approximately 730,000 distinct CDR3 sequences, 29% seen once. Study observations and caveats: CMV carriers having the relevant HLA were flagged by cumulative public TCR beta family frequency. HLA-C-restricted CMV-specific TCR beta clonotypes prevailed in the ex vivo response.

Germline V gene data show CDR1 as SNHLY and CDR2 as FYNNEI. CDR3 length equals 15 residues. The V end lost 4 bases, the J end lost 4 bases, and 16 bases lay between the germline ends. Comments on this clonotype: Its cognate antigen is unknown.

The material was cultured CD8+ T cells from PBMCs, obtained from culture after CMV antigen stimulation. The source of this sequence is a human donor in good health (CMV status not recorded). Some clones in this sample may be carry-over from other donors' samples. J is TRBJ1-2 and V is TRBV2; D is perhaps TRBD1 (6 bases). The CDR3 sequence is CASSGGTSSLYGYTF. The CDR3 DNA reads as TGTGCCAGCAGTGGGGGGACATCTAGTCTCTATGGCTACACCTTC.